This T cell receptor beta chain was captured in a study of blood T cell repertoires in COVID-19. About the research overall: The United States, Italy and Spain supplied acute and convalescent COVID-19 samples. The analysed material was cDNA or gDNA that came from T cells, B-cell-depleted T cells, or PBMCs.

V gave up 0 bases and J gave up 4 bases, with 10 bases separating them. Germline CDR1 and CDR2: MNHEY and SVGEGT. The CDR3 runs 15 residues. As processed by the authors: The authors estimated nucleated cell counts from reference gene primer amplification. Some clones are missing from TCRdb's copy, which holds only in-frame ones; the method was immunoSEQ multiplex PCR. V and J calls and clone size follow that table, whereas D and trimming were derived from the DNA. The sample includes over 40,000 clones, roughly 86% of them seen just once. The sample taken for sequencing was peripheral blood. This sequence originates from a man aged 80 or over with active COVID-19. The chain recombines TRBV6-2 or TRBV6-3 with TRBJ1-5; D is ambiguous. CDR3 coding DNA: TGTGCCAGCAGTTACTCGGTAGGAGCAAATCAGCCCCAGCATTTT. Protein sequence: CASSYSVGANQPQHF.